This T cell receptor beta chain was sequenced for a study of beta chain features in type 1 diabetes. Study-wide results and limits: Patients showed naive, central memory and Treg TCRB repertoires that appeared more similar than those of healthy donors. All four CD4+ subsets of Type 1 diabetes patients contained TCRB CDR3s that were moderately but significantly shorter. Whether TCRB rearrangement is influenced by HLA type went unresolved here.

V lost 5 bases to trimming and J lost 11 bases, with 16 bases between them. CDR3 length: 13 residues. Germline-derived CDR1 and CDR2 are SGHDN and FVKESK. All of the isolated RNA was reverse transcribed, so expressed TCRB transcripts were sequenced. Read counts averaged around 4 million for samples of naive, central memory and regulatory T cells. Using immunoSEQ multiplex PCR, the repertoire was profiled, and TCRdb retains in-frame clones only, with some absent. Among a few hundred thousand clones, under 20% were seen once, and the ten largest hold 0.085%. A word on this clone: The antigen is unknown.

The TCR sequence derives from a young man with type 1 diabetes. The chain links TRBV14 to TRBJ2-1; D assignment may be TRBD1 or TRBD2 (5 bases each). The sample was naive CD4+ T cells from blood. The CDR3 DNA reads TGTGCCAGCAGCGAAGTCCCGGGACGAAAGCAGTTCTTC. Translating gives CASSEVPGRKQFF.